This T cell receptor (beta chain) was documented in a study of PD-1 blockade in classical Hodgkin lymphoma. Data came from immunoSEQ multiplex PCR; TCRdb stores just in-frame clones and leaves some out. The table has fewer than 65,000 clones, 80% to 90% seen once. The study's findings and limits: The authors excluded patients who started nivolumab under 1 year after ASCT. Healthy donors were reported to have higher baseline TCR diversity than newly diagnosed patients.

The germline V gene has CDR1 MNHNS and CDR2 SASEGT. V gave up 8 bases and J gave up 1 base, with 11 bases separating them. The CDR3 loop spans 13 amino acids. With regard to this clone: Its specificity is unknown.

After autologous stem cell transplantation all patients relapsed, and prior brentuximab vedotin exposure differed between cohorts. This receptor was identified in a human donor with classical Hodgkin lymphoma. The sample was peripheral blood mononuclear cells (PBMCs), taken at baseline. The chain recombines TRBV6-1 with TRBJ1-1; D is undetermined. The DNA of the CDR3 is TGTGCCAGCCAACTACGACCGAACACTGAAGCTTTCTTT. It translates to CASQLRPNTEAFF.